The 7 T cell receptor beta chains given below trace back to one sample, sequenced in a study of T cell changes during pregnancy in multiple sclerosis. Using immunoSEQ multiplex PCR, the repertoire was profiled, and TCRdb retains in-frame clones only, with some absent. The table has approximately 21,000 clones, about nine tenths seen once. Source: CD8+ T cells from peripheral blood mononuclear cells, taken in the third trimester of pregnancy. The receptors derive from a female donor in good health, enrolled as a control in a pregnancy study.

The CDR3 loop is CASSPVGRDYEQYF. CDR3 in DNA: TGTGCCAGCAGTCCGGTGGGGCGGGACTACGAGCAGTACTTC. The chain combines TRBV7-9 with TRBJ2-7, with D tentatively TRBD2 (6 bases). The CDR3 has 14 residues. Trimming took off 6 bases at V and 3 bases at J, with 15 bases between the two ends. Per the germline V gene, CDR1 is SEHNR and CDR2 is FQNEAQ (reference sequence).

This chain uses TRBV7-9 with TRBJ2-2, with a possible D match to TRBD1 (5 bases). This CDR3 has 13 amino acids. CDR1 SEHNR and CDR2 FQNEAQ come from the germline V gene (reference sequence). Deletions cut 5 bases from V and 4 bases from J, with 8 bases between. CDR3 sequence: CASSPGRTGELFF. The CDR3 DNA follows: TGTGCCAGCAGCCCAGGGCGCACCGGGGAGCTGTTTTTT.

The rearrangement links TRBV27 to TRBJ2-7, with D maybe TRBD1 (5 bases). The germline V gene encodes CDR1 MNHEY and CDR2 SMNVEV (reference sequence). The CDR3 spans 13 residues. V was shortened by 3 bases and J by 5 bases, with 11 bases between the two germline ends. The CDR3 DNA reads as TGTGCCAGCAGTTTCAAAGACAGCCACGAGCAGTACTTC. Its protein product is CASSFKDSHEQYF.

This chain joins TRBV15 and TRBJ1-3; a possible D gene is TRBD1 (6 bases). Germline lookup yields CDR1 LNHNV and CDR2 YYDKDF (reference sequence). The CDR3 contains 15 residues. The V and J ends lost 5 bases and 1 base respectively, with 12 bases between them. The CDR3 is CATSYATGSGNTIYF. DNA of the CDR3: TGTGCCACCAGCTACGCCACAGGGTCTGGAAACACCATATATTTT.

This chain connects TRBV19 to TRBJ2-7, with a tentative D call TRBD1 (6 bases). The V gene lost 5 bases and the J gene lost 3 bases, with 11 bases spanning the gap. This CDR3 is 13 amino acids long. Germline loops: CDR1 LNHDA, CDR2 SQIVND (reference sequence). CDR3 bases: TGTGCCAGTAGTTTCAGGGGAGACTACGAGCAGTACTTC. Amino acid sequence: CASSFRGDYEQYF.

This clone appeared a single time. V gene TRBV30 combines with J gene TRBJ2-2; 11 nucleotides align to TRBD1. V was pared by 4 bases and J by 6 bases, with 4 bases of the junction left unmatched. Per the germline V gene, CDR1 is GTSNPN and CDR2 is SVGIG (reference sequence). The CDR3 spans 14 residues. CDR3 bases: TGTGCCTGGATTGGACAGGGGGCTTCCGGGGAGCTGTTTTTT. Its protein product is CAWIGQGASGELFF.

The CDR3: CASRQGAEFGEQYF. The CDR3 coding sequence is TGTGCCAGCCGACAGGGGGCGGAATTCGGCGAGCAGTACTTC. The J gene is TRBJ2-7, the V gene TRBV6-5; 10 bases line up with TRBD1. With 8 bases clipped from V and 6 bases from J, the junction kept 10 bases outside the gene matches. Germline loops: CDR1 MNHEY, CDR2 SVGAGI. This CDR3 spans 14 amino acids.